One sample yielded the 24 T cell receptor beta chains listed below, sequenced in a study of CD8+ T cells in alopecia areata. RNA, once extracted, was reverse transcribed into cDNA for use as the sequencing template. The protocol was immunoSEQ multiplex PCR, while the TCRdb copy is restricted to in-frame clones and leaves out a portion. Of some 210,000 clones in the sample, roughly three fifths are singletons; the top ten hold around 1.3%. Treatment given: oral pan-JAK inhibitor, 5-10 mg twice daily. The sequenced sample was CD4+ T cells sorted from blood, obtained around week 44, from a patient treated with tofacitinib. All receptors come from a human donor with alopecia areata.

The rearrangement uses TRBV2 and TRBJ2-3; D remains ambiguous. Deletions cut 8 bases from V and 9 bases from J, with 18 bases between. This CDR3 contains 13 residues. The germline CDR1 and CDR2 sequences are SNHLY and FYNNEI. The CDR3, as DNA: TGTGCCAGCCAATATCCCGCGGAGCCAACGCAGTATTTT. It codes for CASQYPAEPTQYF.

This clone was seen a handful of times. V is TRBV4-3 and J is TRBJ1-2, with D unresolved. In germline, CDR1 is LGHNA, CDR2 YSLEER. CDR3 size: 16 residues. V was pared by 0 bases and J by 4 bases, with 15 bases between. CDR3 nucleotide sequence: TGCGCCAGCAGCCAAGATCAAGGCAGGACTTTCTATGGCTACACCTTC. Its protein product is CASSQDQGRTFYGYTF.

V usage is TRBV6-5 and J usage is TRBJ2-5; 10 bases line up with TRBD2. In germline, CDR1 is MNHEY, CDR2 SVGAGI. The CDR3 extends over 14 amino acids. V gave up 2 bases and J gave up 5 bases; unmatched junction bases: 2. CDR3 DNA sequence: TGTGCCAGCAGTTACCTAGCGGGGGCGGAGACCCAGTACTTC. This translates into CASSYLAGAETQYF.

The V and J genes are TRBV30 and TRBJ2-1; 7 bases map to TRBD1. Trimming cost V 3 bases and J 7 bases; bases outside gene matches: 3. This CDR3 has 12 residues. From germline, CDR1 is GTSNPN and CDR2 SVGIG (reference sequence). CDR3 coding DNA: TGTGCCTGGAGGGGCAGGGGGAATGAGCAGTTCTTC. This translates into CAWRGRGNEQFF. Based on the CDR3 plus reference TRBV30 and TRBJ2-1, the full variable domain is SQTIHQWPATLVQPVGSPLSLECTVEGTSNPNLYWYRQAAGRGLQLLFYSVGIGQISSEVPQNLSASRPQDRQFILSSKKLLLSDSGFYLCAWRGRGNEQFFGPGTRLTVL.

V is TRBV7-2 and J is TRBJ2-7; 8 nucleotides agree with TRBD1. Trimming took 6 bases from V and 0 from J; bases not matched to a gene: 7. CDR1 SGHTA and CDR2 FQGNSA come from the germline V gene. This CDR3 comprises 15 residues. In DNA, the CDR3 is TGTGCCAGCAGTAGATCAGGGGGCGCCTCCTACGAGCAGTACTTC. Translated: CASSRSGGASYEQYF.

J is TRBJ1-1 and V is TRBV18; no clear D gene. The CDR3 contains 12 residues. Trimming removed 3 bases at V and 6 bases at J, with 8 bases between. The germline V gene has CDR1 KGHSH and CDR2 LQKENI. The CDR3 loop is CASSPRQPEAFF. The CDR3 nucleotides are TGTGCCAGCTCACCCCGCCAGCCTGAAGCTTTCTTT.

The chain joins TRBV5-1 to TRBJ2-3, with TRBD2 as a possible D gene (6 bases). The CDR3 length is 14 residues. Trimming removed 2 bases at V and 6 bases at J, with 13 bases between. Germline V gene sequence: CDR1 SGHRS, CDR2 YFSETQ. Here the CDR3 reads CASSLGTRRDTQYF. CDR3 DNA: TGCGCCAGCAGCTTAGGGACTCGACGGGATACGCAGTATTTT.

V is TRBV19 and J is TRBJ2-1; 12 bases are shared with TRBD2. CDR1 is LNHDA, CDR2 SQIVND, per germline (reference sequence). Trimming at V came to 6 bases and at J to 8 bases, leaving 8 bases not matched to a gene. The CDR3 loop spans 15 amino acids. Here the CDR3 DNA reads TGTGCCAGTAGGGGAACTAGCGGGGGGCGCCATGAGCAGTTCTTC. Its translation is CASRGTSGGRHEQFF.

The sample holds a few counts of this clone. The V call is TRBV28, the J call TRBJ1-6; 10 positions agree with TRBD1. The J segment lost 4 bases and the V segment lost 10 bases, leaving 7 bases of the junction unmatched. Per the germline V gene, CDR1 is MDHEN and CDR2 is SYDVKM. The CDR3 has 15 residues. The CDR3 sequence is CAINPGQGYNSPLHF. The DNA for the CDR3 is TGTGCCATTAACCCGGGACAGGGGTATAATTCACCCCTCCACTTT.

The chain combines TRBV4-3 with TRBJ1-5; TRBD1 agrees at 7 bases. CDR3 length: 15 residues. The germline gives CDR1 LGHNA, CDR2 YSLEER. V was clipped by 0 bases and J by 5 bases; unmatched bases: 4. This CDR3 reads CASSQDRQGDQPQHF. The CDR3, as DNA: TGCGCCAGCAGCCAAGATAGACAGGGTGATCAGCCCCAGCATTTT.

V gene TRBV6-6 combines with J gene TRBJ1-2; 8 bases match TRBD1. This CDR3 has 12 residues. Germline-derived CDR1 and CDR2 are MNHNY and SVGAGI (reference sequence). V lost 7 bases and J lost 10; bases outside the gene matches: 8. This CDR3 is CASNVQGEDYTF. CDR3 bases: TGTGCCAGCAACGTACAGGGGGAAGACTACACCTTC.

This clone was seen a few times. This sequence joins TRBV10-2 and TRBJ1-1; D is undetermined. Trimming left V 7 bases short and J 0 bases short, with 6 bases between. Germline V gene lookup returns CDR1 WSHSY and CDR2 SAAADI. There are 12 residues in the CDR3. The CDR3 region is CASKPMNTEAFF. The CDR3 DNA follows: TGCGCCAGCAAACCCATGAACACTGAAGCTTTCTTT.

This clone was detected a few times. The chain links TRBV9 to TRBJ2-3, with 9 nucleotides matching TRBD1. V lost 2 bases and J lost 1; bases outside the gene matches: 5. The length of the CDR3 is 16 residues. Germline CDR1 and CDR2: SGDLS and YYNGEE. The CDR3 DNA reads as TGTGCCAGCAGCGTGTCAACAGGGGGCCGCACAGATACGCAGTATTTT. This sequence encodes CASSVSTGGRTDTQYF.

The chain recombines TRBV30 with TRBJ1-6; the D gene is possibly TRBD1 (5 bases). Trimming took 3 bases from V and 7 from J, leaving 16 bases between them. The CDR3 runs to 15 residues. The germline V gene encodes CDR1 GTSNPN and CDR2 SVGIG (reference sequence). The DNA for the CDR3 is TGTGCCTGGAGCATCGGCGGGGCTAGGAATTCACCCCTCCACTTT. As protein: CAWSIGGARNSPLHF. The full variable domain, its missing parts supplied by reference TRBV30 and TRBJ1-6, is SQTIHQWPATLVQPVGSPLSLECTVEGTSNPNLYWYRQAAGRGLQLLFYSVGIGQISSEVPQNLSASRPQDRQFILSSKKLLLSDSGFYLCAWSIGGARNSPLHFGNGTRLTVT.

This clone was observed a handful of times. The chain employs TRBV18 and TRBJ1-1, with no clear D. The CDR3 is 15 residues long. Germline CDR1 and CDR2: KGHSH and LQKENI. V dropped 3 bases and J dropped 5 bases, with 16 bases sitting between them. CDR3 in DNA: TGTGCCAGCTCACCCCCAACGGGAGAGTTTACTGAAGCTTTCTTT. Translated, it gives CASSPPTGEFTEAFF. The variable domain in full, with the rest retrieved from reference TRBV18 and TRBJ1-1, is NAGVMQNPRHLVRRRGQEARLRCSPMKGHSHVYWYRQLPEEGLKFMVYLQKENIIDESGMPKERFSAEFPKEGPSILRIQQVVRGDSAAYFCASSPPTGEFTEAFFGQGTRLTVV.

The CDR3 sequence: CASSDPVTSSGNTIYF. CDR3 nucleotide sequence: TGTGCCAGCAGTGATCCAGTTACAAGCTCTGGAAACACCATATATTTT. The rearrangement links TRBV2 to TRBJ1-3; no reliable D call. The CDR3 covers 16 residues. V lost 3 bases to trimming and J lost 0 bases, with 12 bases between them. Germline V CDR1 and CDR2: SNHLY, FYNNEI.

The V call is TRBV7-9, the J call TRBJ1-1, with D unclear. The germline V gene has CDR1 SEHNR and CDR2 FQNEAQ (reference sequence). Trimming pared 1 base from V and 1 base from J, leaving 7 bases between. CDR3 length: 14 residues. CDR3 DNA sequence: TGTGCCAGCAGCTTAGTCCCAGAGAACACTGAAGCTTTCTTT. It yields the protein CASSLVPENTEAFF.

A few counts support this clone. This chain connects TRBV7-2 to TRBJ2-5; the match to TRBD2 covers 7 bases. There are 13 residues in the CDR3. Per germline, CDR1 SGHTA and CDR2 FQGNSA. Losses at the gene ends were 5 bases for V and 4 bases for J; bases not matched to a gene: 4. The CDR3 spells CASSAGLVETQYF. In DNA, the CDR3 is TGTGCCAGCAGCGCCGGACTAGTAGAGACCCAGTACTTC.

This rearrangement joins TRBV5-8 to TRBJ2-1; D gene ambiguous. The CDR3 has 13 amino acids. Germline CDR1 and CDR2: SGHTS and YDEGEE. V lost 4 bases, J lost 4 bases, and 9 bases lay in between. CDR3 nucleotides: TGTGCCAGCAGCCTCGACCGTTACAATGAGCAGTTCTTC. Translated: CASSLDRYNEQFF.

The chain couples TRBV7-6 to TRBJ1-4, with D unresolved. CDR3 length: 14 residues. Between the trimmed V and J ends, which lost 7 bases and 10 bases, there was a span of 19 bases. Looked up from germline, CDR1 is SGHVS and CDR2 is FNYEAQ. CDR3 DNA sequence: TGTGCCAGCACCCCTTATACGACTGGCGGAAAACTGTTTTTT. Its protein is CASTPYTTGGKLFF.

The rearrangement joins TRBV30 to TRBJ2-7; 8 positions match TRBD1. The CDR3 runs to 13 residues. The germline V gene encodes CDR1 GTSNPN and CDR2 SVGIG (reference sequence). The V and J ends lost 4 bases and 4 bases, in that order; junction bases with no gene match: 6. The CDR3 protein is CAWTGQGRYEQYF. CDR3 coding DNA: TGTGCCTGGACAGGACAGGGTCGGTACGAGCAGTACTTC. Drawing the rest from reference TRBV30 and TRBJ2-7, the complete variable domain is SQTIHQWPATLVQPVGSPLSLECTVEGTSNPNLYWYRQAAGRGLQLLFYSVGIGQISSEVPQNLSASRPQDRQFILSSKKLLLSDSGFYLCAWTGQGRYEQYFGPGTRLTVT.

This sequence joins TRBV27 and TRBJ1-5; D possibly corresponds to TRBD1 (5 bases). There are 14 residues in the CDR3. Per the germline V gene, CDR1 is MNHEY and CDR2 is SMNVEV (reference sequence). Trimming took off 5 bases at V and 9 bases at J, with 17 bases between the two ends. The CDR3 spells CASSQQGGHLPQHF. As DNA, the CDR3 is TGTGCCAGCAGTCAGCAGGGCGGACACTTGCCCCAGCATTTT.

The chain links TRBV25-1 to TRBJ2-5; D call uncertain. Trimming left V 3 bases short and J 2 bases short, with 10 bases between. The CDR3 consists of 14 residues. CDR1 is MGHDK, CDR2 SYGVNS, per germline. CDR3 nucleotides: TGTGCCAGCAGTGAGCCCCTCGTACAAGAGACCCAGTACTTC. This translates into CASSEPLVQETQYF.

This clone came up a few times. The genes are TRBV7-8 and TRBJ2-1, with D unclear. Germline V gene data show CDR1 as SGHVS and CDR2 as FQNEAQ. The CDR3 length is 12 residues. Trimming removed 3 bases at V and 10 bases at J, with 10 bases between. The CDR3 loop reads CASSFFGDEQFF. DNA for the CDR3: TGTGCCAGCAGCTTTTTCGGTGACGAGCAGTTCTTC.